A selection of T cell receptor beta chains follows, all from one sample in a study of beta chain features in type 1 diabetes. Profiling relied on immunoSEQ multiplex PCR, and the TCRdb table lists in-frame clones only, not all of them. The sample lists fewer than 650,000 clones, about 16% occurring once. The sample taken for sequencing was naive CD4+ T cells from blood. The receptors originated from a man aged 18 to 29 in good health. CDR3s include the opening cysteine and the closing phenylalanine or tryptophan. A D gene is named only where the DNA matches it firmly. Expanded clones get a size class; other rows say once, few or many, or leave the size out.

abundance: -
v_gene: TRBV6-1
j_gene: TRBJ2-1
d_gene: -
CDR3nt: TGTGCCAGCAGCGTACAAGTTCGGCAGTTCTTC
CDR3aa: CASSVQVRQFF

abundance: few
v_gene: TRBV25-1
j_gene: TRBJ2-2
d_gene: -
CDR3nt: TGTGCCAGCACACAGGGAACGAACACCGGGGAGCTGTTTTTT
CDR3aa: CASTQGTNTGELFF

abundance: -
v_gene: TRBV2
j_gene: TRBJ2-3
d_gene: -
CDR3nt: TGTGCCAGCAGCAGCTCCGGGACGCTTAGCACAGATACGCAGTATTTT
CDR3aa: CASSSSGTLSTDTQYF

abundance: few
v_gene: TRBV7-2
j_gene: TRBJ2-2
d_gene: -
CDR3nt: TGTGCCAGCAGCCCAGGCTCCGGGGAGCTGTTTTTT
CDR3aa: CASSPGSGELFF

abundance: -
v_gene: TRBV5-1
j_gene: TRBJ2-1
d_gene: -
CDR3nt: TGCGCCAGCAGCCCCAGCCGCGGTCAGGGTCGGGGCAATGAGCAGTTCTTC
CDR3aa: CASSPSRGQGRGNEQFF

abundance: few
v_gene: TRBV28
j_gene: TRBJ2-2
d_gene: -
CDR3nt: TGTGCCAGCAGTTTAGGAGGGGCCAACACCGGGGAGCTGTTTTTT
CDR3aa: CASSLGGANTGELFF

abundance: -
v_gene: TRBV5-6
j_gene: TRBJ2-1
d_gene: TRBD2
CDR3nt: TGTGCCAGCAGGTTCGCGGGAGGCCATGAGCAGTTCTTC
CDR3aa: CASRFAGGHEQFF

abundance: -
v_gene: TRBV29-1
j_gene: TRBJ2-1
d_gene: -
CDR3nt: TGCAGCGTTCGAAGGGTCGGCTCCTACAATGAGCAGTTCTTC
CDR3aa: CSVRRVGSYNEQFF

abundance: many
v_gene: TRBV10-3
j_gene: TRBJ2-1
d_gene: TRBD1
CDR3nt: TGTGCCATCAAGGGACAGGGCATCGGGGAGCAGTTCTTC
CDR3aa: CAIKGQGIGEQFF

abundance: -
v_gene: TRBV9
j_gene: TRBJ2-2
d_gene: TRBD1
CDR3nt: TGTGCCAGCAGCGTAGGGGGTAACAGGGGGTACACCGGGGAGCTGTTTTTT
CDR3aa: CASSVGGNRGYTGELFF

abundance: few
v_gene: TRBV10-3
j_gene: TRBJ1-2
d_gene: -
CDR3nt: TGTGCCATCGGACTGACGGACTATGGCTACACCTTC
CDR3aa: CAIGLTDYGYTF

abundance: once
v_gene: TRBV7-9
j_gene: TRBJ2-1
d_gene: -
CDR3nt: TGTGCCAGCAGCCTCCGGGTACTCGGCTCCTACAATGAGCAGTTCTTC
CDR3aa: CASSLRVLGSYNEQFF

abundance: few
v_gene: TRBV28
j_gene: TRBJ1-1
d_gene: TRBD1
CDR3nt: TGTGCCAGCAGGGCGGGGGACAGGGGGCTGGTAACTGAAGCTTTCTTT
CDR3aa: CASRAGDRGLVTEAFF

abundance: few
v_gene: TRBV9
j_gene: TRBJ1-1
d_gene: TRBD1
CDR3nt: TGTGCCAGCAGCGTAGATAGGGGGCTTAACACTGAAGCTTTCTTT
CDR3aa: CASSVDRGLNTEAFF

abundance: few
v_gene: TRBV10-3
j_gene: TRBJ2-5
d_gene: TRBD1
CDR3nt: TGTGCCATCAGTGTGGACTGGCAGGGGGCCCAGTACTTC
CDR3aa: CAISVDWQGAQYF

abundance: -
v_gene: TRBV10-3
j_gene: TRBJ2-7
d_gene: TRBD1
CDR3nt: TGTGCCATCACCCCGGGACAGGGGGGCGAGCAGTACTTC
CDR3aa: CAITPGQGGEQYF

abundance: -
v_gene: TRBV2
j_gene: TRBJ1-5
d_gene: -
CDR3nt: TGTGCCAGCAGCGGCAAGGGGTATAGCAATCAGCCCCAGCATTTT
CDR3aa: CASSGKGYSNQPQHF

abundance: few
v_gene: TRBV7-9
j_gene: TRBJ2-3
d_gene: TRBD1
CDR3nt: TGTGCCAGCAGCGGAATGATGACAGGGTTCACAGATACGCAGTATTTT
CDR3aa: CASSGMMTGFTDTQYF

abundance: -
v_gene: TRBV29-1
j_gene: TRBJ1-1
d_gene: -
CDR3nt: TGCAGCGTCGGGAGCAGGCTTGGCACTGAAGCTTTCTTT
CDR3aa: CSVGSRLGTEAFF

abundance: -
v_gene: TRBV5-1
j_gene: TRBJ1-1
d_gene: TRBD1
CDR3nt: TGCGCCAGCAGCGTGTCTAGACAGGGGAGGGGCACTGAAGCTTTCTTT
CDR3aa: CASSVSRQGRGTEAFF

abundance: few
v_gene: TRBV4-2
j_gene: TRBJ2-5
d_gene: -
CDR3nt: TGTGCCAGCAGCCAAGATCCTAGTGGGGAGACCCAGTACTTC
CDR3aa: CASSQDPSGETQYF

abundance: few
v_gene: TRBV7-2
j_gene: TRBJ1-2
d_gene: -
CDR3nt: TGTGCCAGCAGCTTAGAACCAGGGTACGGCTACACCTTC
CDR3aa: CASSLEPGYGYTF

abundance: -
v_gene: TRBV7-9
j_gene: TRBJ2-7
d_gene: TRBD1
CDR3nt: TGTGCCAGCAGCCCCGGGACAGGGGTCCTTAAGAGCCTCTACGAGCAGTACTTC
CDR3aa: CASSPGTGVLKSLYEQYF

abundance: -
v_gene: TRBV5-1
j_gene: TRBJ2-7
d_gene: TRBD1
CDR3nt: TGCGCCAGTAAAGGACAGGGGTCCTACGAGCAGTACTTC
CDR3aa: CASKGQGSYEQYF

abundance: few
v_gene: TRBV9
j_gene: TRBJ1-3
d_gene: -
CDR3nt: TGTGCCAGCAGCGTAGTCGAAAGAAACACCATATATTTT
CDR3aa: CASSVVERNTIYF

abundance: -
v_gene: TRBV19
j_gene: TRBJ2-1
d_gene: -
CDR3nt: TGTGCCAGTAGTATCATCTATGGCAATGAGCAGTTCTTC
CDR3aa: CASSIIYGNEQFF

abundance: few
v_gene: TRBV4-1
j_gene: TRBJ2-7
d_gene: -
CDR3nt: TGCGCCAGCAGCCAACCTTCCAGAGGCACCTACGAGCAGTACTTC
CDR3aa: CASSQPSRGTYEQYF

abundance: -
v_gene: TRBV15
j_gene: TRBJ2-2
d_gene: -
CDR3nt: TGTGCCACCAGCAGAGATTTCGTCGGCGGGGAGCTGTTTTTT
CDR3aa: CATSRDFVGGELFF

abundance: few
v_gene: TRBV29-1
j_gene: TRBJ1-1
d_gene: -
CDR3nt: TGCAGCGTTGGATCAATGAACACTGAAGCTTTCTTT
CDR3aa: CSVGSMNTEAFF

abundance: few
v_gene: TRBV5-1
j_gene: TRBJ2-5
d_gene: -
CDR3nt: TGCGCCAGCAGCTTGGATACAGGTTACCAAGAGACCCAGTACTTC
CDR3aa: CASSLDTGYQETQYF

abundance: -
v_gene: TRBV10-3
j_gene: TRBJ1-1
d_gene: TRBD1
CDR3nt: TGTGCCATCAGGGGACAGGAGCAAGCTGAAGCTTTCTTT
CDR3aa: CAIRGQEQAEAFF

abundance: -
v_gene: TRBV9
j_gene: TRBJ1-5
d_gene: -
CDR3nt: TGTGCCAGCAGCGTAAGCCCAGGGGACCCAAATCAGCCCCAGCATTTT
CDR3aa: CASSVSPGDPNQPQHF

abundance: -
v_gene: TRBV2
j_gene: TRBJ1-5
d_gene: TRBD1
CDR3nt: TGTGCCAGCAGCACAGGGGGCAATCAGCCCCAGCATTTT
CDR3aa: CASSTGGNQPQHF

abundance: few
v_gene: TRBV5-1
j_gene: TRBJ2-1
d_gene: TRBD2
CDR3nt: TGCGCCAGCAGCTTGGGACTAGCGGGTTTCGCCTACAATGAGCAGTTCTTC
CDR3aa: CASSLGLAGFAYNEQFF

abundance: -
v_gene: TRBV20-1
j_gene: TRBJ1-1
d_gene: -
CDR3nt: TGCAGTGCTAGAGCGTCAGCTGAAGCTTTCTTT
CDR3aa: CSARASAEAFF